This T cell receptor beta chain is drawn from a study of blood T cell repertoires in COVID-19. At the level of the study: Samples of COVID-19 (acute and convalescent) were obtained from the United States, Italy and Spain. Sources were T cells, B-cell-depleted T cells, or PBMCs; the material itself was cDNA or gDNA.

The CDR3 length is 13 residues. Germline CDR1 reads SGHDN; CDR2 reads FVKESK. The germline V and J ends were trimmed by 4 bases and 2 bases, with 7 bases remaining between them. In the original analysis: Reference gene primer amplification gave estimated nucleated cell counts. TCRdb's table, derived via immunoSEQ multiplex PCR, lists solely in-frame clones and lacks some. From that table come the V and J calls and clone size; the DNA was used to work out D and trimming. The table records around 63,000 clones, around 81% of them present only once. This chain connects TRBV14 to TRBJ2-3, with D tentatively TRBD2 (6 bases). Material: peripheral blood. This receptor was identified in a woman aged 80 or over with active or convalescent COVID-19. The DNA of the CDR3 is TGTGCCAGCAGCCGGGACTTCACAGATACGCAGTATTTT. It yields the protein CASSRDFTDTQYF.